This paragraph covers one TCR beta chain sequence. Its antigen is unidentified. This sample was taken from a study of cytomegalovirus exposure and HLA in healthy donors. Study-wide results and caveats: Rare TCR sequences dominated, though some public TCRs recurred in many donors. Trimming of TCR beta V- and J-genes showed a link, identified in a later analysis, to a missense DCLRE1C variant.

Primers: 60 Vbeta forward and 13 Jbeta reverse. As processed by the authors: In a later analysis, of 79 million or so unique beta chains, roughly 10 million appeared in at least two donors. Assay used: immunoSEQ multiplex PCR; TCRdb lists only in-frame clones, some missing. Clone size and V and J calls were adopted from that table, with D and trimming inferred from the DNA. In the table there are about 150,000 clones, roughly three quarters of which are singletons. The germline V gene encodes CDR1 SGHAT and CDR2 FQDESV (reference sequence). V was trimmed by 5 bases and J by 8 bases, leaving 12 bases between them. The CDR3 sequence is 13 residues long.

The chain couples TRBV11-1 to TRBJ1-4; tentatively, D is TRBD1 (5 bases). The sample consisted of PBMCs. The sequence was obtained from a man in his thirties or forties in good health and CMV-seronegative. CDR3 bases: TGTGCCAGCAGCAGAGGAGGGGACGAAAAACTGTTTTTT. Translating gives CASSRGGDEKLFF.